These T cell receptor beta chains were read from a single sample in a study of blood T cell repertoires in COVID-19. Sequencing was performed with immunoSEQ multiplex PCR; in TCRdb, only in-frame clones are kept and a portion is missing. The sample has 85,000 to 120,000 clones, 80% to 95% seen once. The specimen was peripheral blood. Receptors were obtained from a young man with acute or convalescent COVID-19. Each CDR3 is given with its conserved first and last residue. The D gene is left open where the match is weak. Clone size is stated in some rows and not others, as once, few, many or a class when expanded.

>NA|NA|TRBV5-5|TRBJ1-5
CASSLDVQGGNQPQHF
TGTGCCAGCAGCTTGGATGTCCAGGGTGGCAATCAGCCCCAGCATTTT
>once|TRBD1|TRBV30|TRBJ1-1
CAWRMDRDTEAFF
TGTGCCTGGAGGATGGACAGGGACACTGAAGCTTTCTTT
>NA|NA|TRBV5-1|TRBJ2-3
CASSLVGAGDTQYF
TGCGCCAGCAGCTTGGTGGGGGCTGGAGATACGCAGTATTTT
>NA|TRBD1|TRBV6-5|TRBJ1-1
CASSYARTGETEAFF
TGTGCCAGCAGTTACGCAAGGACAGGAGAAACTGAAGCTTTCTTT
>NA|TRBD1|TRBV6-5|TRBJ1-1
CASTQGAPSTEAFF
TGTGCCAGCACCCAGGGGGCCCCGAGCACTGAAGCTTTCTTT
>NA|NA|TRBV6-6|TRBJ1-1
CASSYSLGEGTEAFF
TGTGCCAGCAGTTACTCTTTAGGGGAGGGCACTGAAGCTTTCTTT
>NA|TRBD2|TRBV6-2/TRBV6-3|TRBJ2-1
CASSYLTSGRSVYNEQFF
TGTGCCAGCAGTTATCTGACTAGCGGGAGGTCGGTTTACAATGAGCAGTTCTTC
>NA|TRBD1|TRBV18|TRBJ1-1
CASSMDRVTEAFF
TGTGCCAGCTCTATGGACAGGGTGACTGAAGCTTTCTTT
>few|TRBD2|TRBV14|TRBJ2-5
CASSQDLGLGSETQYF
TGTGCCAGCAGCCAAGATCTTGGACTAGGATCGGAGACCCAGTACTTC
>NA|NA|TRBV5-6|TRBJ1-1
CASSLTRLQGNEAFF
TGTGCCAGCAGCTTGACGCGACTGCAGGGTAATGAAGCTTTCTTT
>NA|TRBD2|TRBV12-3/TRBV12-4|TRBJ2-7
CASSSGTSYEQYF
TGTGCCAGCAGTTCTGGGACTAGCTACGAGCAGTACTTC
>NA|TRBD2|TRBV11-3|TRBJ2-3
CASSLERGDTQYF
TGTGCCAGCAGCTTAGAGCGGGGGGATACGCAGTATTTT
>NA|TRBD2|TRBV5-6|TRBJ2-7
CASSFWSSGGYEQYF
TGTGCCAGCAGCTTTTGGTCTAGCGGGGGGTACGAGCAGTACTTC
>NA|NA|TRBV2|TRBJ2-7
CASSGSVGSYEQYF
TGTGCCAGCAGTGGGTCGGTGGGGAGTTACGAGCAGTACTTC
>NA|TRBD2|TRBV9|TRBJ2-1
CASSVARATSGGLSPYNEQFF
TGTGCCAGCAGCGTAGCTAGGGCCACTAGCGGGGGCCTGTCCCCTTACAATGAGCAGTTCTTC
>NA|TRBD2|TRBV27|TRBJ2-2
CASSSLPQTSGGHNTGELFF
TGTGCCAGCAGTTCCCTCCCCCAGACTAGCGGGGGCCACAACACCGGGGAGCTGTTTTTT
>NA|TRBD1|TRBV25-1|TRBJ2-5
CASSDQIPGTVQETQYF
TGTGCCAGCAGCGATCAGATCCCCGGGACAGTCCAAGAGACCCAGTACTTC
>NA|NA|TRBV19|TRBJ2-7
CASSTRTAYEQYF
TGTGCCAGTAGTACCCGGACAGCCTACGAGCAGTACTTC
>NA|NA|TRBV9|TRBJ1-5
CASSVGQDSNQPQHF
TGTGCCAGCAGCGTAGGACAGGATAGCAATCAGCCCCAGCATTTT
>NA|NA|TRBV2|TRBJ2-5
CASSGAGLTQETQYF
TGTGCCAGCAGTGGGGCGGGACTTACACAAGAGACCCAGTACTTC
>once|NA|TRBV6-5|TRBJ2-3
CASSKTGFTDTQYF
TGTGCCAGCAGCAAAACAGGGTTCACAGATACGCAGTATTTT
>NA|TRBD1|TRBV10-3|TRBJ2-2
CAISEAGTGFNTGELFF
TGTGCCATCAGTGAGGCAGGGACAGGTTTTAACACCGGGGAGCTGTTTTTT
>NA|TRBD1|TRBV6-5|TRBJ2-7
CASRAGQVSSYEQYF
TGTGCCAGCAGGGCGGGACAGGTGAGCTCCTACGAGCAGTACTTC
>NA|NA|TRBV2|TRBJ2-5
CASRSYQETQYF
TGTGCCAGCAGATCATACCAAGAGACCCAGTACTTC
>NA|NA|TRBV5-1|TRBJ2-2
CASSSTGLSTGELFF
TGCGCCAGCAGCTCCACGGGGTTGAGCACCGGGGAGCTGTTTTTT
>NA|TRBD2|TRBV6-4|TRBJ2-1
CASSDTSGRYEQLF
TGTGCCAGCAGTGATACTAGCGGGAGATATGAGCAGCTCTTC
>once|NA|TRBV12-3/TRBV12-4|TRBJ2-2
CASSLFGAGELFF
TGTGCCAGCAGTTTGTTCGGGGCCGGGGAGCTGTTTTTT
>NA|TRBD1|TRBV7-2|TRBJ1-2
CASSFSTGSISGYTF
TGTGCCAGCAGCTTTTCGACAGGGTCTATCTCGGGCTACACCTTC
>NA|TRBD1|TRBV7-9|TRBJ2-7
CASSWTGAEQYF
TGTGCCAGCAGCTGGACAGGGGCCGAGCAGTACTTC
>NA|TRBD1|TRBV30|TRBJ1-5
CAWSPRQGAASNQPQHF
TGTGCCTGGAGCCCACGACAGGGGGCCGCTTCCAATCAGCCCCAGCATTTT
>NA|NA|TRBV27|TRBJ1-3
CASSSYGSSGNTIYF
TGTGCCAGCAGTTCATATGGGAGCTCTGGAAACACCATATATTTT
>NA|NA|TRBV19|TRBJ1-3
CASSPDSSGNTIYF
TGTGCCAGTAGTCCCGACAGCTCTGGAAACACCATATATTTT
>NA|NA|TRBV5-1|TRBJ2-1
CASSLRFSGGAGNEQFF
TGCGCCAGCAGCTTGAGGTTTAGCGGAGGGGCGGGCAATGAGCAGTTCTTC
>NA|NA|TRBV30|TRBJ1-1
CAWRLPGLPEAFF
TGTGCCTGGCGTCTCCCAGGGTTGCCTGAAGCTTTCTTT
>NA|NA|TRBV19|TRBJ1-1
CASSMTVIMNTEAFF
TGTGCCAGTAGTATGACAGTCATTATGAACACTGAAGCTTTCTTT
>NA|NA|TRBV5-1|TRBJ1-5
CASSPGGFNQPQHF
TGCGCCAGCAGCCCCGGGGGGTTTAATCAGCCCCAGCATTTT
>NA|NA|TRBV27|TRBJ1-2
CASSWGRGGSSIGYTF
TGTGCCAGCAGTTGGGGCCGGGGAGGATCGTCTATCGGCTACACCTTC
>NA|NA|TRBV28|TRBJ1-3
CASSPLGSTGNTIYF
TGTGCCAGCAGCCCCCTAGGATCGACTGGAAACACCATATATTTT
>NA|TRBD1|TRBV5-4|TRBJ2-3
CASSSKTTGSTDTQYF
TGTGCCAGCAGCTCCAAAACGACAGGGAGCACAGATACGCAGTATTTT
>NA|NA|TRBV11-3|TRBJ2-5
CASSSTGGRETQYF
TGTGCCAGCAGCTCAACGGGGGGCCGAGAGACCCAGTACTTC
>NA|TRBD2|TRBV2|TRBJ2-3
CASSPEAGGADTQYF
TGTGCCAGCAGCCCCGAAGCGGGAGGGGCAGATACGCAGTATTTT
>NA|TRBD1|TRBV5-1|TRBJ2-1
CASSTQPGQGYNEQFF
TGCGCCAGCAGCACTCAGCCGGGACAGGGATACAATGAGCAGTTCTTC
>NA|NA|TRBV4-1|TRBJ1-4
CASSQEPGTFEKLFF
TGCGCCAGCAGCCAGGAACCCGGGACATTTGAAAAACTGTTTTTT
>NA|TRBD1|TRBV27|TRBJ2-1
CASSRQGPPYNEQFF
TGTGCCAGCAGCAGACAGGGCCCGCCTTACAATGAGCAGTTCTTC
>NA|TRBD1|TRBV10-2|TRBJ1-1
CASGGQGSEALNTEAFF
TGCGCCAGCGGAGGACAGGGGTCGGAAGCGCTCAACACTGAAGCTTTCTTT
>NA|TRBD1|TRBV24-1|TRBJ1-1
CATRTQGSTEAFF
TGTGCCACCAGGACACAGGGGAGCACTGAAGCTTTCTTT
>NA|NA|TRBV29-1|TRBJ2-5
CSVSIGGGQETQYF
TGCAGCGTTAGCATTGGTGGAGGACAAGAGACCCAGTACTTC
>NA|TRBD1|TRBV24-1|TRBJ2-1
CATSGTGRISDEQFF
TGTGCCACCAGTGGGACAGGGCGAATTTCGGATGAGCAGTTCTTC
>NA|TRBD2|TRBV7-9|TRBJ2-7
CASSSGLAGNYEQYF
TGTGCCAGCAGCTCGGGACTAGCGGGCAACTACGAGCAGTACTTC
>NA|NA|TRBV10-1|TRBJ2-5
CASSESGRVKETQYF
TGCGCCAGCAGTGAGTCGGGCAGGGTGAAGGAGACCCAGTACTTC
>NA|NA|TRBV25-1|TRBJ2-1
CASSEWTATYNEQFF
TGTGCCAGCAGTGAGTGGACAGCTACCTACAATGAGCAGTTCTTC
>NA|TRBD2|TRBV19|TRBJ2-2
CASSISGSGTGELFF
TGTGCCAGTAGTATTAGCGGGAGCGGCACCGGGGAGCTGTTTTTT
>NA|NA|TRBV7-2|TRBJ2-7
CASSRDALTASYEQYF
TGTGCCAGCAGCCGGGATGCGCTGACGGCCTCCTACGAGCAGTACTTC
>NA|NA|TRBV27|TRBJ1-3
CASSPAGSSGNTIYF
TGTGCCAGCAGTCCAGCGGGGTCCTCTGGAAACACCATATATTTT
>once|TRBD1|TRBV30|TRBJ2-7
CAWSGSAWTGRSGKQYF
TGTGCCTGGAGTGGGTCGGCATGGACAGGGCGGTCGGGCAAGCAGTACTTC